This entry lists 24 T cell receptor beta chains sequenced from one sample in a study of response to subunit inactivated influenza vaccine. TCRdb reprocessed the RT-PCR reads via MiXCR and lists one record per CDR3 protein. The sample includes 450,000 to 550,000 distinct CDR3 sequences, roughly 27% of them seen just once. The starting material was CD4+ T cells sorted from PBMCs, obtained 5 days after vaccination. These receptors all come from a man in his fifties who received an inactivated influenza vaccine.

The chain carries TRBV7-2 and TRBJ1-4; 7 bases align to TRBD1. Trimming took 4 bases from V and 3 from J; bases not matched to a gene: 5. The CDR3 length is 15 residues. Germline CDR1 reads SGHTA; CDR2 reads FQGNSA. The CDR3 protein is CASSSPGTANEKLFF. CDR3 bases: TGTGCCAGCAGCTCCCCCGGGACAGCTAATGAAAAACTGTTTTTT.

This clonotype has just a few counts. The chain uses TRBV29-1 and TRBJ1-1; TRBD1 agrees at 11 bases. Germline trimming cut 6 bases from V and 7 bases from J; bases unmatched to any gene: 10. This CDR3 comprises 14 residues. Germline V gene data show CDR1 as SQVTM and CDR2 as ANQGSEA. The CDR3 coding sequence is TGCAGCGTCGCTCGCCCGGGACAGGGGGGTGAAGCTTTCTTT. It is translated as CSVARPGQGGEAFF.

This clonotype was seen a few times. The rearrangement joins TRBV11-2 to TRBJ2-2, with 8 bases fitting TRBD1. CDR3 length: 19 amino acids. Germline CDR1 reads SGHAT; CDR2 reads FQNNGV. With V trimmed by 1 base and J by 0 bases, 10 bases remained unmatched. CDR3 loop: CASSLVGRTGTANTGELFF. Written as DNA, the CDR3 is TGTGCCAGCAGCTTAGTGGGGAGGACAGGGACCGCGAACACCGGGGAGCTGTTTTTT. Full variable domain (remainder filled in from reference TRBV11-2 and TRBJ2-2): EAGVAQSPRYKIIEKRQSVAFWCNPISGHATLYWYQQILGQGPKLLIQFQNNGVVDDSQLPKDRFSAERLKGVDSTLKIQPAKLEDSAVYLCASSLVGRTGTANTGELFFGEGSRLTVL.

This clonotype was picked up many times. The chain couples TRBV7-9 to TRBJ2-7; either TRBD1 or TRBD2 may fit D (5 bases each). V gave up 5 bases and J gave up 2 bases, with 16 bases separating them. Germline lookup yields CDR1 SEHNR and CDR2 FQNEAQ (reference sequence). The CDR3 runs to 15 residues. This CDR3 reads CASSPPGPRAYEQYF. DNA of the CDR3: TGTGCCAGCAGCCCACCGGGACCGCGTGCCTACGAGCAGTACTTC.

This clonotype was detected ten times or more. The rearrangement uses TRBV11-1 and TRBJ2-6; D gene ambiguous. The CDR3 is 19 residues long. V lost 0 bases and J lost 3, with 18 bases in between. The germline V gene has CDR1 SGHAT and CDR2 FQDESV (reference sequence). CDR3 DNA: TGTGCCAGCAGCTTAGCCGTCCAGGTTCTTCGTGGTGGGGCCAACGTCCTGACTTTC. This sequence encodes CASSLAVQVLRGGANVLTF.

The chain recombines TRBV9 with TRBJ1-4; D uncertain. The CDR3 length is 13 residues. Germline assignment: CDR1 SGDLS and CDR2 YYNGEE. The V and J ends lost 0 bases and 8 bases respectively, with 8 bases between them. The CDR3 loop is CASSVDNREKLFF. CDR3 DNA sequence: TGTGCCAGCAGCGTAGATAACCGGGAAAAACTGTTTTTT.

The chain couples TRBV5-6 to TRBJ2-6; D is ambiguous. Germline V lookup: CDR1 SGHDT, CDR2 YYEEEE. CDR3 size: 16 residues. The V and J ends lost 1 base and 0 bases respectively, with 8 bases between them. The CDR3: CASSLTSLSGANVLTF. The DNA for the CDR3 is TGTGCCAGCAGCTTGACCAGCCTCTCTGGGGCCAACGTCCTGACTTTC.

The rearrangement links TRBV5-1 to TRBJ2-1, with TRBD2 matching over 8 bases. After removal of 2 bases from V and 9 bases from J, the junction contained 4 bases not matched to a gene. CDR1 is SGHRS and CDR2 is YFSETQ in the germline V gene. This CDR3 is 13 amino acids long. The chain's CDR3 is CASSFKAGAEQFF. The CDR3 region has the DNA TGCGCCAGCAGCTTCAAAGCGGGAGCTGAGCAGTTCTTC.

This sequence joins TRBV4-1 and TRBJ2-3; TRBD1 aligns across 8 bases. This CDR3 is 15 amino acids long. V dropped 6 bases and J dropped 1; count of bases not matched to a gene: 6. Germline CDR1 and CDR2: MGHRA and YSYEKL. The CDR3 DNA sequence: TGCGCCAGCAGGGTAGTGGGACAGGGCACAGATACGCAGTATTTT. Translated: CASRVVGQGTDTQYF.

This clonotype was observed a few times. The rearrangement joins TRBV12-3 or TRBV12-4 to TRBJ2-2; D is uncertain. The CDR3 extends over 13 amino acids. V dropped 2 bases and J dropped 6 bases, with 7 bases sitting between them. The chain's CDR3 is CASSLTNPGELFF. CDR3 sequence (DNA): TGTGCCAGCAGTTTAACAAATCCCGGGGAGCTGTTTTTT.

This clonotype was observed a few times. The chain employs TRBV12-3 or TRBV12-4 and TRBJ1-3; D ambiguous. With 5 bases removed from V and 0 bases from J, the gap between germline ends came to 8 bases. The CDR3 runs to 14 residues. CDR3 DNA: TGTGCCAGCAGTCCTGGGGTCTCTGGAAACACCATATATTTT. Translation: CASSPGVSGNTIYF.

This clonotype was recorded many times. The chain joins TRBV27 to TRBJ2-1; the match to TRBD2 covers 12 bases. This CDR3 contains 14 residues. V shed 5 bases, J shed 6 bases, and the junction held 2 bases outside the gene matches. The germline V gene encodes CDR1 MNHEY and CDR2 SMNVEV (reference sequence). The CDR3, as DNA: TGTGCCAGCAGTCGACTAGCGGGGGTCAATGAGCAGTTCTTC. Protein: CASSRLAGVNEQFF.

Written as DNA, the CDR3 is TGTGCCAGCAGTGATTCGACAGGTATGAACACTGAAGCTTTCTTT. Translation: CASSDSTGMNTEAFF. The genes are TRBV6-2 or TRBV6-3 and TRBJ1-1, with D possibly being TRBD1 (6 bases). The CDR3 runs to 15 residues. Trimming cost V 5 bases and J 0 bases, with 13 bases left between them. CDR1 is MNHEY, CDR2 SVGEGT, per germline.

In its sample, this clonotype was seen a few times. The V call is TRBV20-1, the J call TRBJ2-1; TRBD2 matches at 15 bases. The germline CDR1 and CDR2 sequences are DFQATT and SNEGSKA (reference sequence). The CDR3 length is 17 residues. The V segment lost 2 bases and the J segment 8 bases; nucleotides outside the gene matches: 10. The DNA of the CDR3 is TGCAGTGCTAGACCTTGGACTAGCGGGAGGGCTAGGGATGAGCAGTTCTTC. It translates to CSARPWTSGRARDEQFF.

This clonotype was detected a few times. The chain combines TRBV20-1 with TRBJ1-6; D ambiguous. Trimming shortened V by 3 bases and J by 7 bases, and 13 bases separated the two germline ends. Looked up from germline, CDR1 is DFQATT and CDR2 is SNEGSKA (reference sequence). This CDR3 has 14 amino acids. The CDR3 bases are TGCAGTGCTAGGAGTTCTACTGTCAATTCACCCCTCCACTTT. This codes for CSARSSTVNSPLHF.

This clonotype was counted only a few times. This chain connects TRBV6-2 or TRBV6-3 to TRBJ2-1; D not resolved. The V gene lost 2 bases and the J gene lost 10 bases, with 18 bases spanning the gap. This CDR3 has 15 residues. The germline gives CDR1 MNHEY, CDR2 SVGEGT. The CDR3 here is CASSYGLVGLLEQFF. The DNA for the CDR3 is TGTGCCAGCAGTTACGGGCTAGTGGGCCTTCTGGAGCAGTTCTTC.

This chain links TRBV7-2 with TRBJ2-5, with unresolved D. Trimming took 5 bases from V and 7 from J, leaving 8 bases between them. Germline V gene sequence: CDR1 SGHTA, CDR2 FQGNSA. CDR3 length: 11 residues. The CDR3 DNA reads as TGTGCCAGCAGCGCCTCCCGGACCCAGTACTTC. Encoded protein: CASSASRTQYF.

This clonotype has just a few counts. The V and J genes are TRBV11-2 and TRBJ2-2; 7 nucleotides match TRBD1. Germline-derived CDR1 and CDR2 are SGHAT and FQNNGV. The CDR3 runs to 17 residues. The ends lost 4 bases at V and 3 bases at J; junction bases unmatched: 11. The chain's CDR3 is CASSSRPGTAHTGELFF. DNA of the CDR3: TGTGCCAGCAGCTCTAGACCGGGGACAGCCCACACCGGGGAGCTGTTTTTT.

This clonotype occurred a few times. The rearrangement joins TRBV5-1 to TRBJ2-7, with TRBD1 matching over 10 bases. With 1 base clipped from V and 5 bases from J, the junction kept 3 bases outside the gene matches. Germline V gives CDR1 SGHRS, CDR2 YFSETQ. The CDR3 spans 14 residues. The CDR3 protein is CASSLWDRGDEQYF. CDR3 sequence (DNA): TGCGCCAGCAGCTTGTGGGACAGGGGCGACGAGCAGTACTTC.

This clonotype came up a few times. The chain recombines TRBV20-1 with TRBJ1-1, with D hard to call. V was shortened by 0 bases and J by 2 bases, with 10 bases between the two germline ends. The CDR3 length is 14 residues. Germline V lookup: CDR1 DFQATT, CDR2 SNEGSKA (reference sequence). CDR3 sequence: CSARESTRNTEAFF. The CDR3 coding sequence is TGCAGTGCTAGAGAATCCACCCGAAACACTGAAGCTTTCTTT.

This clonotype was recorded only once. This sequence joins TRBV18 and TRBJ2-7; 7 bases align to TRBD1. The CDR3 is made up of 14 amino acids. V lost 3 bases and J lost 6; bases outside the gene matches: 8. Germline V CDR1 and CDR2: KGHSH, LQKENI. The CDR3 region has the DNA TGTGCCAGCTCACCGACCGGGACAGTACCCGAGCAGTACTTC. Residues: CASSPTGTVPEQYF.

This clonotype was found a few times. The gene calls are TRBV12-3 or TRBV12-4 and TRBJ1-3; D unclear. The CDR3 runs to 14 residues. Trimming removed 5 bases from V and 8 bases from J, with 16 bases in between. CDR3 DNA: TGTGCCAGCAGTCCTCGGTTGCGCTTGGACACCATATATTTT. Amino acid sequence: CASSPRLRLDTIYF.

There are a few counts of this clonotype. V gene TRBV10-3 combines with J gene TRBJ2-7; 10 nucleotides align to TRBD2. Trimming took 4 bases from V and 0 from J; bases not matched to a gene: 3. Germline CDR1 is ENHRY and CDR2 is SYGVKD. This CDR3 comprises 15 residues. The DNA of the CDR3 is TGTGCCATCAGTGGGACTAGCGGAAACTCCTACGAGCAGTACTTC. This translates into CAISGTSGNSYEQYF.

This clonotype has only one observation. The rearrangement uses TRBV9 and TRBJ2-3, with D possibly being TRBD2 (6 bases). Germline loops: CDR1 SGDLS, CDR2 YYNGEE. Trimming removed 4 bases at V and 3 bases at J, with 15 bases between. The length of the CDR3 is 15 residues. DNA for the CDR3: TGTGCCAGCAGCTTTCGTGGGGCGGGAACAGATACGCAGTATTTT. Protein sequence: CASSFRGAGTDTQYF.